This T cell receptor beta chain was recorded in a study of CD8+ T cells in alopecia areata. Across the whole study: Those patients who were treated received oral tofacitinib, which was given at 5 to 10 mg twice daily for moderate-to-severe alopecia areata. Whole-study findings and limits: During tofacitinib treatment, many expanded lesional clones remained in scalp and blood.

Germline CDR1 and CDR2: SGHVS and FQNEAQ. With V trimmed by 5 bases and J by 2 bases, 11 bases remained unmatched. CDR3 length equals 16 residues. As to treatment: oral pan-JAK inhibitor, 5-10 mg twice daily. Extracted RNA was reverse transcribed, and the resulting cDNA served as sequencing template. Using immunoSEQ multiplex PCR, the repertoire was profiled, and TCRdb retains in-frame clones only, with some absent. Of roughly 92,000 clones listed, 60% to 80% are singletons. Details on this clone: Antigen unknown.

This specimen was CD8+ T cells sorted from blood, taken around week 44, from a patient treated with tofacitinib. The source is a human donor with alopecia areata. The gene calls are TRBV7-8 and TRBJ2-7; 8 nucleotides line up with TRBD1. The CDR3 here is CASSAQFDRGAYEQYF. The CDR3 region has the DNA TGTGCCAGCAGCGCCCAATTCGACAGGGGAGCCTACGAGCAGTACTTC.